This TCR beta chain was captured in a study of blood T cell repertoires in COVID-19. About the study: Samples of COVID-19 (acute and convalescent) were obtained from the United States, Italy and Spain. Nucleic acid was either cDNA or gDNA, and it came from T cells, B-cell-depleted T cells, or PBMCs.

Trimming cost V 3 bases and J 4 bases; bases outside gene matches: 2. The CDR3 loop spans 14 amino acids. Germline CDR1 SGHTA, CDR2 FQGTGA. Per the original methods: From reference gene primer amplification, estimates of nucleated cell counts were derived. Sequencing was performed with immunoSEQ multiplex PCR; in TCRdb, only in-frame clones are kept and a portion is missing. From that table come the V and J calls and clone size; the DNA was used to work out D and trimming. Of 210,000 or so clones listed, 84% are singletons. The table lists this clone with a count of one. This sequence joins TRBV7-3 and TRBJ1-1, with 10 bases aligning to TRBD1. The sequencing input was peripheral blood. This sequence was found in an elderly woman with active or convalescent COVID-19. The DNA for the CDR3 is TGTGCCAGCAGCTTGGGACAGGGGTCCACTGAAGCTTTCTTT. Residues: CASSLGQGSTEAFF.